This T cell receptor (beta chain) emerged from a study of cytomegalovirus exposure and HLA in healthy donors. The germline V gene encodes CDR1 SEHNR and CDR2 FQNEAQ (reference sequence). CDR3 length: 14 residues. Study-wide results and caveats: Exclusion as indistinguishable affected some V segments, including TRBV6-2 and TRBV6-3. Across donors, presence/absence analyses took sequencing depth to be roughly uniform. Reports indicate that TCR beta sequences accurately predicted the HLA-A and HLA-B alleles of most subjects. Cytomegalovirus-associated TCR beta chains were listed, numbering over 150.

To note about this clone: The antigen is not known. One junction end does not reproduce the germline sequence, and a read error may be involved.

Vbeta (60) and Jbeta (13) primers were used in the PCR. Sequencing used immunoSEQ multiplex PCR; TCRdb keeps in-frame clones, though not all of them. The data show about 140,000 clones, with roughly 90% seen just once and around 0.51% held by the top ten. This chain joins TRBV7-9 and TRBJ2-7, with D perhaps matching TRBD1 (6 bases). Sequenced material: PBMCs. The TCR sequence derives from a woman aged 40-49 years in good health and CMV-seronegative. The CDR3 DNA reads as TGTTCCAGCAGCTTTAGGCAGGGGCTCGACGAGCAGTACTTC. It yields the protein CSSSFRQGLDEQYF.